At least ten counts were recorded for the clone carrying this T cell receptor beta chain. V gave up 5 bases and J gave up 5 bases, with 16 bases separating them. The CDR3 is 14 residues long. In germline, CDR1 is SGHVS, CDR2 FQNEAQ. This specimen belongs to a study of Graves' ophthalmopathy and Graves' hyperthyroidism. TCR beta CDR3 regions were amplified from RNA transcripts. HTBI primers served in a first-round RT-PCR, which a second-round multiplex PCR followed. TCRdb re-called the multiplex PCR reads through MiXCR, storing one row per CDR3 protein. Of about half a million distinct CDR3 sequences listed, approximately 15% are singletons.

The genes are TRBV7-8 and TRBJ2-7; D unresolved. The sequenced sample consisted of blood. The clonotype originates from a woman aged 25 to 39 with Graves' ophthalmopathy. In nucleotides, the CDR3 is TGTGCCAGCAGCCCCCCGATTGAACCCCACGAGCAGTACTTC. Amino acids: CASSPPIEPHEQYF.